This T cell receptor (beta chain) emerged from a study of CD8+ T cells in alopecia areata. General study results and limits: Normal skin contains resident alphabeta T cells, and these are also sequenced in scalp samples. Normal scalp showed lower clonality than lesional scalp, especially alopecia totalis/universalis.

Extraction and reverse transcription of RNA yielded cDNA as the sequencing template. Profiling relied on immunoSEQ multiplex PCR, and the TCRdb table lists in-frame clones only, not all of them. The table shows 150,000 to 200,000 clones, with 45% to 60% occurring only once. On this clone itself: The antigen is unknown.

Trimming took 1 base from V and 6 from J; bases not matched to a gene: 3. The CDR3 loop spans 15 amino acids. Germline V gene data show CDR1 as SEHNR and CDR2 as FQNEAQ (reference sequence). CD4+ and CD8+ T cells were sorted from PBMCs stained for CD3, CD4 and CD8. V and J are TRBV7-9 and TRBJ2-1; TRBD2 matches at 10 bases. Specimen: CD4+ T cells sorted from blood. This sequence originates from a human donor in good health. The CDR3 protein is CASSLGSGRANEQFF. The CDR3 DNA is TGTGCCAGCAGCTTAGGCAGCGGGAGGGCCAATGAGCAGTTCTTC.